The entry below describes one T cell receptor (beta chain). Its antigen remains unknown. This specimen comes from a study of early T cells in non-severe SARS-CoV-2 infection. Study as a whole: With bulk RNA from unsorted whole blood as input, sequencing yielded unpaired chains. Findings and limits, study-wide: Anti-spike CD8 specificities were favored by VDJdb matching, whose results missed private and CD4 specificities.

V was pared by 7 bases and J by 2 bases, with 15 bases between. Germline V CDR1 and CDR2: MDHEN, SYDVKM. The CDR3 has 15 residues. Each single cDNA molecule received a unique molecular identifier. TCRdb passed the 5' RACE reads through MiXCR, listing each CDR3 protein once. This sample has about 90,000 distinct CDR3 sequences; about an eighth occur once, and the top ten carry about 6.7%. The sequencing input was whole blood. The sequence came from an adult who was a healthcare worker with PCR-confirmed SARS-CoV-2 infection or an uninfected control (not recorded which). This chain uses TRBV28 with TRBJ1-5, with TRBD1 as a possible D gene (6 bases). CDR3 sequence (DNA): TGTGCCAGCACCCCTTGGGGGCCCGGCAATCAGCCCCAGCATTTT. It translates to CASTPWGPGNQPQHF.